A single sample is the source of the 23 T cell receptor beta chains below, sequenced in a study of cytomegalovirus exposure and HLA in healthy donors. PCR was performed using 60 Vbeta and 13 Jbeta primers. Libraries were prepared by immunoSEQ multiplex PCR; TCRdb keeps only in-frame clonotypes and omits some of them. The repertoire consists of under 95,000 clones, with around 80% occurring once and the leading ten covering about 1.1%. Material: PBMCs. The receptors were gathered from a male donor in good health and CMV-seronegative.

This clone was detected only once. This chain connects TRBV5-1 to TRBJ2-3; no clear D gene. Germline lookup yields CDR1 SGHRS and CDR2 YFSETQ. V lost 0 bases, J lost 3 bases, and 5 bases lay in between. This CDR3 region has 13 residues. CDR3 amino acids: CASSLAVTDTQYF. Here the CDR3 DNA reads TGCGCCAGCAGCTTGGCCGTGACAGATACGCAGTATTTT. The whole variable domain, filled in from reference TRBV5-1 and TRBJ2-3, reads KAGVTQTPRYLIKTRGQQVTLSCSPISGHRSVSWYQQTPGQGLQFLFEYFSETQRNKGNFPGRFSGRQFSNSRSEMNVSTLELGDSALYLCASSLAVTDTQYFGPGTRLTVL.

The V and J genes are TRBV25-1 and TRBJ2-1; 9 positions agree with TRBD2. Trimming removed 3 bases from V and 0 bases from J; junction bases left unmatched: 3. The CDR3 has 16 residues. The germline V gene encodes CDR1 MGHDK and CDR2 SYGVNS. CDR3 region: CASSDYSGSSYNEQFF. The CDR3 nucleotides read TGTGCCAGCAGTGACTATAGCGGGAGCTCCTACAATGAGCAGTTCTTC.

J is TRBJ1-5 and V is TRBV2, with D possibly being TRBD1 (5 bases). The germline V gene has CDR1 SNHLY and CDR2 FYNNEI. The CDR3 sequence is 14 residues long. Trimming shortened V by 8 bases and J by 4 bases, and 15 bases separated the two germline ends. CDR3 DNA sequence: TGTGCCAGCGGGGCCGGCATTTCGAATCAGCCCCAGCATTTT. It yields the protein CASGAGISNQPQHF. Full variable domain (rest looked up from reference TRBV2 and TRBJ1-5): EPEVTQTPSHQVTQMGQEVILRCVPISNHLYFYWYRQILGQKVEFLVSFYNNEISEKSEIFDDQFSVERPDGSNFTLKIRSTKLEDSAMYFCASGAGISNQPQHFGDGTRLSIL.

The CDR3 spells CASSLPGLDEQYF. For the CDR3, the DNA is TGTGCCAGCAGCTTACCGGGACTGGACGAGCAGTACTTC. This chain links TRBV5-6 with TRBJ2-7; TRBD2 is a possible D gene (6 bases). CDR3 size: 13 residues. Per germline, CDR1 SGHDT and CDR2 YYEEEE. V was cut by 2 bases and J by 5 bases, with 11 bases left in between.

This chain links TRBV4-1 with TRBJ2-1; perhaps TRBD1 as D (7 bases). This CDR3 spans 15 amino acids. The V end lost 3 bases, the J end lost 3 bases, and 12 bases lay between the germline ends. The V gene's germline CDR1 is MGHRA and CDR2 YSYEKL. The CDR3 loop is CASSQAGQNYNEQFF. DNA of the CDR3: TGCGCCAGCAGCCAGGCGGGACAGAACTACAATGAGCAGTTCTTC.

V is TRBV2 and J is TRBJ2-7; 7 bases match TRBD2. J gave up 4 bases and V 0 bases, and 6 bases lay outside the gene matches. The CDR3 sequence is 15 residues long. From germline, CDR1 is SNHLY and CDR2 FYNNEI. CDR3 coding DNA: TGTGCCAGCAGTGAAGCGGCGGGGGAATTGTACGAGCAGTACTTC. Its translation is CASSEAAGELYEQYF.

The table lists this clone with a count of one. The J gene is TRBJ1-5, the V gene TRBV19; possibly TRBD1 for D (6 bases). There are 17 residues in the CDR3. Trimming pared 3 bases from V and 4 bases from J, leaving 19 bases between. From germline, CDR1 is LNHDA and CDR2 SQIVND (reference sequence). The CDR3 DNA sequence: TGTGCCAGTAGTATCCCGACCGGGGGGCAGGGGAATCAGCCCCAGCATTTT. As protein: CASSIPTGGQGNQPQHF.

This clone was observed a handful of times. The chain is built from TRBV7-3 and TRBJ2-2; 7 bases are shared with TRBD2. CDR1 and CDR2 from the germline V gene are SGHTA and FQGTGA. This CDR3 spans 15 amino acids. The junction had 7 bases not matched to a gene; V was cut back by 4 bases and J by 5 bases. In DNA form, the CDR3 reads TGTGCCAGCAGCTCAAGGGGAGGGGTTACCGGGGAGCTGTTTTTT. Protein sequence: CASSSRGGVTGELFF.

The rearrangement joins TRBV27 to TRBJ2-7; 9 bases match TRBD1. Trimming cost V 4 bases and J 6 bases; bases outside gene matches: 10. Germline assignment: CDR1 MNHEY and CDR2 SMNVEV (reference sequence). This CDR3 region has 15 residues. CDR3 amino acids: CASSSGQGFLGEQYF. Written as DNA, the CDR3 is TGTGCCAGCAGTTCGGGACAGGGTTTTTTGGGCGAGCAGTACTTC.

V and J are TRBV6-1 and TRBJ2-3, with a possible D match to TRBD2 (6 bases). The ends were cut back, 7 bases at V and 0 bases at J, with 14 bases in the middle. The CDR3 contains 15 residues. Per germline, CDR1 MNHNS and CDR2 SASEGT. CDR3 DNA sequence: TGTGCCAGCACCCGCACCGGGACTAGCACAGATACGCAGTATTTT. This gives the protein CASTRTGTSTDTQYF.

V is TRBV19 and J is TRBJ1-1, with D possibly TRBD1 on 5 matching bases. Trimming cost V 9 bases and J 8 bases, with 25 bases left between them. Germline assignment: CDR1 LNHDA and CDR2 SQIVND (reference sequence). The CDR3 is made up of 15 amino acids. This CDR3 reads CASRAPGRAGSEAFF. CDR3 nucleotide sequence: TGTGCCAGCAGAGCCCCCGGCAGGGCCGGGTCCGAAGCTTTCTTT.

The chain is built from TRBV5-4 and TRBJ2-1, with TRBD2 matching 12 bases. Germline V gene data show CDR1 as SGHNT and CDR2 as YYREEE (reference sequence). V was clipped by 0 bases and J by 11 bases; unmatched bases: 6. This CDR3 has 15 amino acids. CDR3 loop: CASSLAETSGSKQFF. Written as DNA, the CDR3 is TGTGCCAGCAGCTTGGCCGAGACTAGCGGGAGTAAGCAGTTCTTC.

In regard to this clone: This same CDR3 is encoded by further DNA sequences in the sample. The rearrangement links TRBV7-2 to TRBJ2-3, with 10 bases lining up with TRBD2. This CDR3 has 13 residues. After removal of 8 bases from V and 4 bases from J, the junction contained 3 bases not matched to a gene. The germline gives CDR1 SGHTA, CDR2 FQGNSA. The CDR3, as DNA: TGTGCCAGCCGCAGCGGGGGGGCAGATACGCAGTATTTT. Protein sequence: CASRSGGADTQYF.

The genes are TRBV7-2 and TRBJ2-7, with a tentative D call TRBD1 (6 bases). V lost 0 bases and J 5 bases, leaving 17 bases between the germline ends. This CDR3 comprises 16 residues. Germline-derived CDR1 and CDR2 are SGHTA and FQGNSA. The CDR3: CASSLASGRGWDEQYF. The CDR3 DNA is TGTGCCAGCAGCTTAGCCTCGGGCAGGGGATGGGACGAGCAGTACTTC.

The gene calls are TRBV27 and TRBJ2-1; D remains unclear. The CDR3 has 14 amino acids. Germline CDR1 reads MNHEY; CDR2 reads SMNVEV (reference sequence). Trimming stripped 0 bases from V and 0 bases from J, with 3 bases between. Written as DNA, the CDR3 is TGTGCCAGCAGTTTATCATACTCCTACAATGAGCAGTTCTTC. As protein: CASSLSYSYNEQFF.

The genes are TRBV29-1 and TRBJ2-1; D might be TRBD2 (6 bases). Trimming removed 6 bases from V and 2 bases from J, with 17 bases in between. Germline V gene sequence: CDR1 SQVTM, CDR2 ANQGSEA. The CDR3 runs to 15 residues. This CDR3 reads CSVALEGRTYNEQFF. The CDR3 DNA reads as TGCAGCGTCGCCCTCGAGGGGAGGACCTACAATGAGCAGTTCTTC.

This clone showed up just a few times. The chain is built from TRBV5-1 and TRBJ2-2; 8 bases line up with TRBD2. CDR1 is SGHRS, CDR2 YFSETQ, per germline. V lost 1 base, J lost 2 bases, and 1 base stayed unmatched. The CDR3 is made up of 15 amino acids. CDR3 loop: CASSLTSGNTGELFF. CDR3 nucleotide sequence: TGCGCCAGCAGCTTGACTAGCGGAAACACCGGGGAGCTGTTTTTT. The whole variable domain, remainder taken from reference TRBV5-1 and TRBJ2-2, is KAGVTQTPRYLIKTRGQQVTLSCSPISGHRSVSWYQQTPGQGLQFLFEYFSETQRNKGNFPGRFSGRQFSNSRSEMNVSTLELGDSALYLCASSLTSGNTGELFFGEGSRLTVL.

With regard to this clone: Germline and junction disagree at one end, which may indicate a read error. This chain joins TRBV30 and TRBJ1-2; TRBD1 might be the D (6 bases). The CDR3 loop spans 13 amino acids. CDR1 and CDR2 from the germline V gene are GTSNPN and SVGIG (reference sequence). CDR3 sequence: CAWSTGSNYGYPF. The CDR3 nucleotides read TGTGCCTGGTCAACAGGGTCTAACTATGGCTACCCCTTC.

The genes are TRBV27 and TRBJ2-1; 11 nucleotides line up with TRBD2. CDR1 and CDR2 (germline): MNHEY, SMNVEV (reference sequence). V trimming: 7 bases; J trimming: 2 bases; junction bases outside the gene matches: 7. The CDR3 loop spans 16 amino acids. The CDR3 loop is CASKLGLAETYNEQFF. CDR3 DNA: TGTGCCAGCAAGTTGGGACTAGCGGAAACCTACAATGAGCAGTTCTTC.

The rearrangement uses TRBV7-9 and TRBJ2-3, with 9 bases fitting TRBD1. Germline trimming cut 4 bases from V and 6 bases from J; bases unmatched to any gene: 8. The CDR3 contains 15 residues. Germline lookup yields CDR1 SEHNR and CDR2 FQNEAQ (reference sequence). CDR3 sequence: CASSSGQGRLDTQYF. Here the CDR3 DNA reads TGTGCCAGCAGCTCCGGACAGGGGAGGTTGGATACGCAGTATTTT.

V is TRBV11-2 and J is TRBJ2-1, with D unclear. Germline loops: CDR1 SGHAT, CDR2 FQNNGV. CDR3 length: 13 amino acids. The V and J ends lost 2 bases and 8 bases respectively, with 10 bases between them. In DNA, the CDR3 is TGTGCCAGCAGCTTAATGTCGGTCGATGAGCAGTTCTTC. Protein: CASSLMSVDEQFF.

As regards this clone: No conserved phenylalanine or tryptophan ends this CDR3, so it is likely a read error. Here the CDR3 reads CASSFDSFRADTQYS. CDR3 DNA sequence: TGTGCCAGCAGCTTTGACAGCTTCAGAGCAGATACGCAGTATTCT. The V call is TRBV7-8, the J call TRBJ2-3; a weak D match, TRBD1 (5 bases). The CDR3 totals 15 residues. Germline-derived CDR1 and CDR2 are SGHVS and FQNEAQ. With 3 bases removed from V and 4 bases from J, the gap between germline ends came to 14 bases.

The chain uses TRBV5-1 and TRBJ1-5, with no clear D. V lost 4 bases, J lost 5 bases, and 10 bases lay in between. CDR3 length: 13 residues. Germline V CDR1 and CDR2: SGHRS, YFSETQ. CDR3 sequence (DNA): TGCGCCAGCAGCAGGGAGCGAGATCAGCCCCAGCATTTT. As protein: CASSRERDQPQHF.